A selection of T cell receptor beta chains follows, all from one sample in a study of control samples from healthy donors and cancer patients. Assay: immunoSEQ multiplex PCR; the TCRdb copy retains only in-frame clones and omits some. This sample has about 250,000 clones, with roughly 82% found just once. Sequencing input: PBMCs. The receptors were sampled from a woman aged 55-69 years with lung cancer. The CDR3 runs from the conserved cysteine through the conserved F or W. D genes are given only for firm matches. Not every row has a clone size; where given, it reads once, few, many or a size class.

size | J | V | D | DNA | CDR3
NA | TRBJ1-2 | TRBV19 | NA | TGTGCCAGTAGGGTTGCTGGACTATATGGCTACACCTTC | CASRVAGLYGYTF
once | TRBJ2-1 | TRBV25-1 | NA | TGTGCCAGTGAGCCGGGACCCCAAAACAATGAGCAGTTCTTC | CASEPGPQNNEQFF
few | TRBJ2-3 | TRBV2 | TRBD2 | TGTGCCAGCTTCGGGGGGGAACGCACAGATACGCAGTATTTT | CASFGGERTDTQYF
NA | TRBJ1-1 | TRBV7-3 | NA | TGTGCCAGCAGCTTAATGTTAGGAACTGAAGCTTTCTTT | CASSLMLGTEAFF
NA | TRBJ1-4 | TRBV19 | NA | TGTGCCAGCAAACTCAGCGAGGAACTGTTTTTT | CASKLSEELFF
NA | TRBJ2-1 | TRBV7-3 | NA | TGTGCCAGCAGCTGGGGGAGCTACAATGAGCAGTTCTTC | CASSWGSYNEQFF
NA | TRBJ2-1 | TRBV7-9 | TRBD1 | TGTGCCAGACAAACAGGGGGCTCCTACAATGAGCAGTTCTTC | CARQTGGSYNEQFF
NA | TRBJ1-1 | TRBV11-2 | NA | TGTGCCAGCAGCCGAGACCCCTCCCCGAACACTGAAGCTTTCTTT | CASSRDPSPNTEAFF
NA | TRBJ2-5 | TRBV10-3 | TRBD1 | TGTGCCATCAGAGGACAGGGGGAGACCCAGTACTTC | CAIRGQGETQYF
NA | TRBJ1-5 | TRBV18 | NA | TGTGCCAGCTCATTGAGAGCCGGATACGATAGCAATCAGCCCCAGCATTTT | CASSLRAGYDSNQPQHF
NA | TRBJ1-1 | TRBV5-1 | NA | TGCGCCAGCAGCCAAAACAGGGCCGTACCGAACACTGAAGCTTTCTTT | CASSQNRAVPNTEAFF
NA | TRBJ2-7 | TRBV6-2/TRBV6-3 | TRBD2 | TGTGCCAGCAGTGACCCCGCACTAGCGGCCCTCGGTGAGCAGTACTTC | CASSDPALAALGEQYF
NA | TRBJ2-2 | TRBV5-1 | TRBD1 | TGCGCCAGCAGACGGACAGGGGAGACCGGGGAGCTGTTTTTT | CASRRTGETGELFF
NA | TRBJ1-1 | TRBV5-1 | NA | TGCGCCAGCAGCTTGGACCATAGGGGAACTGAAGCTTTCTTT | CASSLDHRGTEAFF
NA | TRBJ2-2 | TRBV30 | TRBD2 | TGTGCCCAGGGACTAGCGGGAGTGAACACCGGGGAGCTGTTTTTT | CAQGLAGVNTGELFF
once | TRBJ2-1 | TRBV7-3 | TRBD2 | TGTGCCAGCAGCTTAGTTTCGGGAGGGGCAGGAGGGCCGGGTGAGCAGTTCTTC | CASSLVSGGAGGPGEQFF
NA | TRBJ2-7 | TRBV6-5 | TRBD1 | TGTGCCAGCAGTTTAGGGACAGAAAACGAGCAGTACTTC | CASSLGTENEQYF
NA | TRBJ1-4 | TRBV7-9 | NA | TGTGCCAGCAGCTTAGCTGGTCAGCTGTCTCTGTTTTTT | CASSLAGQLSLFF
NA | TRBJ1-1 | TRBV11-2 | TRBD1 | TGTGCCAGCAGGCCGACAGGGGGGAACACTGAAGCTTTCTTT | CASRPTGGNTEAFF
NA | TRBJ2-2 | TRBV4-1 | NA | TGCGCCAGCAGCCGTTCCACGGCAGAGGGCAGCGGGGAGCTGTTTTTT | CASSRSTAEGSGELFF
NA | TRBJ2-6 | TRBV2 | NA | TGTGCCAGCAGTGGGAACTCTGGGGCCAACGTCCTGACTTTC | CASSGNSGANVLTF
NA | TRBJ2-5 | TRBV12-3/TRBV12-4 | TRBD1 | TGTGCCAGCGGGGGACAGACGGAGACCCAGTACTTC | CASGGQTETQYF
NA | TRBJ2-1 | TRBV10-2 | NA | TGCGCCAGCAGTCCCCCGGGGAGCGGGCCCCTCCCCCAGGAGGGGTTCTTC | CASSPPGSGPLPQEGFF
NA | TRBJ1-2 | TRBV6-5 | TRBD1 | TGTGCCAGCAGCCAAGAGGGACAGGGCCGTTATGGCTACACCTTC | CASSQEGQGRYGYTF
NA | TRBJ1-5 | TRBV2 | TRBD1 | TGTGCCAGCAGCGAACAGGGGTTAAGCAATCAGCCCCAGCATTTT | CASSEQGLSNQPQHF
NA | TRBJ1-2 | TRBV5-1 | NA | TGCGCCAGCAGCCTCGCGAGCCTCTACTATGGCTACACCTTC | CASSLASLYYGYTF
NA | TRBJ1-4 | TRBV15 | NA | TGTGCCACCAGCAGACGGACCGGGACAATCGGTGAAAAACTGTTTTTT | CATSRRTGTIGEKLFF